This T cell receptor beta chain came from a study of shared clonotypes between healthy human individuals. Findings and limits, study-wide: In contrast to clonotypes shared by all four donors, non-shared clonotypes had lower generation probabilities. Naive CD4 clonotype sharing across a few donors was approximately 5.2%. Rarefaction showed that sequencing of sorted subsets was incomplete (despite large depth).

Using immunoSEQ multiplex PCR, the repertoire was profiled, and TCRdb retains in-frame clones only, with some absent. Here the sample spans around 1.9 million clones, around 93% being singletons. For this clone: Its antigen is currently unknown.

The naive CD8 subset, CD45RO-negative cells positively selected for CCR7, excluded terminally differentiated effector memory CD45RA+ cells. None of the donors, who were healthy HIV-negative adults, had recently had acute infections or vaccinations. The V gene end was trimmed by 2 bases and the J gene end by 2 bases; junction bases not matched to a gene: 1. CDR3 length: 15 residues. Germline CDR1 reads MDHEN; CDR2 reads SYDVKM. The genes are TRBV28 and TRBJ2-1; TRBD2 aligns across 9 bases. The clonotype was recovered from a young man in good health. Some clones in this sample may be carry-over from other donors' samples. The sequencing sample was made of naive CD8+ T cells from PBMCs. CDR3: CASSLQREAYNEQFF. The CDR3 DNA sequence: TGTGCCAGCAGTTTACAGCGGGAGGCCTACAATGAGCAGTTCTTC.